The rows below give T cell receptor beta chains drawn from one sample of a study of shared clonotypes between healthy human individuals. The data were produced by immunoSEQ multiplex PCR, yet TCRdb's version contains in-frame clones alone and is incomplete. Of over 2 million clones listed, 92% are singletons. The sample consisted of naive CD4+ T cells from PBMCs. The receptor source for this set is a man between 18 and 35 years old in good health. Some clones in this sample may be carry-over from other donors' samples. Both conserved end residues are part of each CDR3. The D gene is left open where the match is weak. Clone size appears in some rows only: once, few, many, or a class for an expanded clone.

clone_size	v_call	d_call	cdr3_length	j_call	cdr3_nt	cdr3_aa
-	TRBV28	TRBD2	18	TRBJ2-6	TGTGCCAGCAGTTCGGTAGCGGGAGGGGGCTCTGGGGCCAACGTCCTGACTTTC	CASSSVAGGGSGANVLTF
-	TRBV5-4	-	13	TRBJ1-2	TGTGCCAGCAGCTCTCAAGGGTCCTATGGCTACACCTTC	CASSSQGSYGYTF
-	TRBV11-2	-	14	TRBJ2-1	TGTGCCAGCAGCTTAGATCTGGGGGGAGCGGTACAGTTCTTC	CASSLDLGGAVQFF
-	TRBV7-8	-	14	TRBJ2-1	TGTGCCAGCAACCAGTGGGGGGTGGACAATGAGCAGTTCTTC	CASNQWGVDNEQFF
-	TRBV28	TRBD1	14	TRBJ1-2	TGTGCCAGCAGTCATCGACAGGGGAACTATGGCTACACCTTC	CASSHRQGNYGYTF
-	TRBV2	-	14	TRBJ2-6	TGTGCCAGCAGTGAGTTGTCTGGGGCCAACGTCCTGACTTTC	CASSELSGANVLTF
-	TRBV4-2	-	13	TRBJ2-7	TGTGCCAGCAGCCAAGAAGTGGGAGGCGAGCAGTACTTC	CASSQEVGGEQYF
-	TRBV20-1	TRBD1	11	TRBJ1-2	TGCAGTGCGTACACAGGGGATGGCTACACCTTC	CSAYTGDGYTF
once	TRBV30	TRBD1	14	TRBJ1-4	TGTGCCTGGGGAAAACAGGGGCGAGGCGAAAAACTGTTTTTT	CAWGKQGRGEKLFF
-	TRBV19	-	15	TRBJ2-7	TGTGCCAGTAGTATCTCAGGGCCCCTTCCCTACGAGCAGTACTTC	CASSISGPLPYEQYF
-	TRBV4-2	-	14	TRBJ2-2	TGTGCCAGCAGCCAAGAGTTATGGGTCCGGGAGCTGTTTTTT	CASSQELWVRELFF
-	TRBV25-1	-	14	TRBJ2-1	TGTGCCAGCAGTCCCCAGCTCTCAGTACCTGTGCAGTTCTTC	CASSPQLSVPVQFF
-	TRBV27	TRBD1	16	TRBJ1-2	TGTGCCAGCAGCTATAACCACCGGACAGGGAGGAATGGCTACACCTTC	CASSYNHRTGRNGYTF
-	TRBV11-2	-	14	TRBJ1-2	TGTGCCAGCAGCTTGATCCCAGGAACGGATGGCTACACCTTC	CASSLIPGTDGYTF
-	TRBV7-6	-	13	TRBJ2-7	TGTGCCAGCAGTAACCCCGGGCACTACGAGCAGTACTTC	CASSNPGHYEQYF
-	TRBV5-6	TRBD2	18	TRBJ2-1	TGTGCCAGCAGCCAGGATGAGGGGACTAGCGGACGAAACAATGAGCAGTTCTTC	CASSQDEGTSGRNNEQFF
-	TRBV15	-	14	TRBJ1-5	TGTGCCACCAGCAGAGGTTCAGGGAATCAGCCCCAGCATTTT	CATSRGSGNQPQHF
-	TRBV6-5	TRBD2	16	TRBJ2-7	TGTGCCAGCAGTTACTCACGAGCGGGAGGGATGTACGAGCAGTACTTC	CASSYSRAGGMYEQYF
-	TRBV5-1	-	14	TRBJ2-2	TGCGCCAGCAGCCGGGACTCTCCAACCGGGGAGCTGTTTTTT	CASSRDSPTGELFF
-	TRBV4-2	-	15	TRBJ1-4	TGTGCCAGCAGCCAAGATGGAGGACCAAATGAAAAACTGTTTTTT	CASSQDGGPNEKLFF
-	TRBV5-4	-	15	TRBJ2-7	TGTGCCAGCAGCTCCCCCGGGGGTTACTCCTACGAGCAGTACTTC	CASSSPGGYSYEQYF
once	TRBV29-1	-	13	TRBJ2-7	TGCAGCGTTGCTGAAAATAGGGTCTACGAGCAGTACTTC	CSVAENRVYEQYF
-	TRBV5-1	TRBD1	15	TRBJ2-1	TGCGCCAGCTCCCCAGGGGGCCTCTCCTACAATGAGCAGTTCTTC	CASSPGGLSYNEQFF
-	TRBV29-1	TRBD2	15	TRBJ2-7	TGCAGCGTGGGTCTACCGGGACTAGCGGTCGGCGAGCAGTACTTC	CSVGLPGLAVGEQYF
once	TRBV6-1	-	13	TRBJ2-1	TGTGCCAGCAGTGAGGTGCCGTCCAATGAGCAGTTCTTC	CASSEVPSNEQFF
once	TRBV28	TRBD2	15	TRBJ2-7	TGTGCCAGCAGTCCAGGACTAGCGGGAGAGAACGAGCAGTACTTC	CASSPGLAGENEQYF
-	TRBV19	-	15	TRBJ1-3	TGTGCCAGTAGTGTCCAGGGAATGACTGGAAACACCATATATTTT	CASSVQGMTGNTIYF
-	TRBV30	-	13	TRBJ1-1	TGTGCCTGGAGCCGGGACACAAACACTGAAGCTTTCTTT	CAWSRDTNTEAFF
-	TRBV25-1	TRBD2	14	TRBJ2-7	TGTGCCAGCAGTCCTAGCGGGAGGGCCGGGGAGCAGTACTTC	CASSPSGRAGEQYF
-	TRBV14	-	15	TRBJ2-1	TGTGCCAGCAGCCTCCTTCCTCCAGACTACAATGAGCAGTTCTTC	CASSLLPPDYNEQFF
-	TRBV7-9	TRBD2	16	TRBJ2-1	TGTGCCAGCAGCTTCCGTAGCGGGGGAGCCCACAATGAGCAGTTCTTC	CASSFRSGGAHNEQFF
-	TRBV28	-	14	TRBJ1-2	TGTGCCAGCACCTGGGGGCAGGGGAATCCTGGCTACACCTTC	CASTWGQGNPGYTF